These 30 T cell receptor beta chains share one sample of origin, sequenced in a study of CD8 T cells in ankylosing spondylitis. Study-wide points: Ankylosing spondylitis blood seemed to carry a telltale TCR beta motif made of roughly 8 highly homologous variants.

Via MiXCR, TCRdb re-called the 5' RACE reads, giving one row per CDR3 protein. Of 750,000 to 850,000 distinct CDR3 sequences in the sample, 12% were seen once. Their target antigens are unknown. Sequenced input: blood, either unsorted or a sorted T cell fraction (not recorded which). Receptor source: a male donor with ankylosing spondylitis.

There are many counts of this clonotype. The rearrangement joins TRBV6-1 to TRBJ2-1, with 7 bases aligning to TRBD2. V lost 5 bases, J lost 11 bases, and 9 bases stayed unmatched. CDR1 is MNHNS, CDR2 SASEGT, per germline. This CDR3 has 13 residues. The CDR3 DNA reads as TGTGCCAGCAGTAGAGGACGGGAGGCAAAGCAGTTCTTC. Translating it yields CASSRGREAKQFF.

This rearrangement joins TRBV5-4 to TRBJ2-7; 7 positions match TRBD1. V gave up 5 bases and J gave up 0 bases; unmatched junction bases: 11. The CDR3 spans 16 residues. Germline V gives CDR1 SGHNT, CDR2 YYREEE (reference sequence). The CDR3: CASSFPGQRSSYEQYF. In nucleotides, the CDR3 is TGTGCCAGCAGTTTTCCGGGACAGCGGAGCTCCTACGAGCAGTACTTC.

This clonotype has more than one count but fewer than ten. The chain carries TRBV12-3 or TRBV12-4 and TRBJ2-1, with 10 positions matching TRBD1. V lost 3 bases and J lost 6; bases outside the gene matches: 5. CDR3 size: 15 residues. The CDR3 DNA is TGTGCCAGCAGTTTTTGGGACAGGGGCCGCAATGAGCAGTTCTTC. This sequence encodes CASSFWDRGRNEQFF.

This clonotype was counted at least ten times. This chain joins TRBV5-1 and TRBJ1-1; tentative D call: TRBD1 (5 bases). Germline loops: CDR1 SGHRS, CDR2 YFSETQ. This CDR3 has 15 amino acids. Trimming took 6 bases from V and 4 from J, leaving 19 bases between them. CDR3 sequence reads: CASMRWEGLSTEAFF. The CDR3 nucleotides read TGCGCCAGCATGCGTTGGGAGGGACTTAGCACTGAAGCTTTCTTT.

This chain uses TRBV18 with TRBJ2-4; unclear D gene. Germline lookup yields CDR1 KGHSH and CDR2 LQKENI. The CDR3 totals 16 residues. The V and J ends lost 0 bases and 1 base respectively, with 10 bases between them. The CDR3 DNA follows: TGTGCCAGCTCACCACCGAGCCTTTATGCCAAAAACATTCAGTACTTC. It yields the protein CASSPPSLYAKNIQYF. The full variable domain, rest sourced from reference TRBV18 and TRBJ2-4, is NAGVMQNPRHLVRRRGQEARLRCSPMKGHSHVYWYRQLPEEGLKFMVYLQKENIIDESGMPKERFSAEFPKEGPSILRIQQVVRGDSAAYFCASSPPSLYAKNIQYFGAGTRLSVL.

This clonotype was detected many times. V is TRBV7-6 and J is TRBJ2-5; possibly TRBD2 for D (5 bases). Trimming took 2 bases from V and 5 from J, leaving 15 bases between them. Germline CDR1 is SGHVS and CDR2 is FNYEAQ. The CDR3 has 15 amino acids. CDR3 amino acids: CASSLPFTGWETQYF. The DNA for the CDR3 is TGTGCCAGCAGCTTACCCTTTACGGGGTGGGAGACCCAGTACTTC. Drawing the rest from reference TRBV7-6 and TRBJ2-5, the complete variable domain is GAGVSQSPRYKVTKRGQDVALRCDPISGHVSLYWYRQALGQGPEFLTYFNYEAQQDKSGLPNDRFSAERPEGSISTLTIQRTEQRDSAMYRCASSLPFTGWETQYFGPGTRLLVL.

The chain recombines TRBV28 with TRBJ2-4, with D tentatively TRBD1 (5 bases). The length of the CDR3 is 13 residues. Per germline, CDR1 MDHEN and CDR2 SYDVKM. Trimming stripped 2 bases from V and 16 bases from J, with 18 bases between. The CDR3 is CASSLPSSPGPYF. CDR3 DNA: TGTGCCAGCAGTTTACCGAGCAGCCCAGGGCCCTACTTC.

This clonotype was picked up many times. The rearrangement uses TRBV5-1 and TRBJ2-7; TRBD1 aligns across 11 bases. With V trimmed by 6 bases and J by 5 bases, 10 bases remained unmatched. Germline CDR1 reads SGHRS; CDR2 reads YFSETQ. The CDR3 is 15 amino acids. The CDR3 DNA reads as TGCGCCAGCAAAGATGGGGGGACAGGGGGTAACGAGCAGTACTTC. Encoded protein: CASKDGGTGGNEQYF.

This clonotype was detected ten times or more. The chain employs TRBV29-1 and TRBJ2-3, with D perhaps matching TRBD2 (7 bases). The CDR3 runs to 15 residues. Per the germline V gene, CDR1 is SQVTM and CDR2 is ANQGSEA. Deletions cut 5 bases from V and 4 bases from J, with 19 bases between. In nucleotides, the CDR3 is TGCAGCGTTTGTTTGGTTGGGGGGGCCGCAGATACGCAGTATTTT. Translated: CSVCLVGGAADTQYF.

The chain couples TRBV10-3 to TRBJ2-5; 8 bases line up with TRBD2. Trimming cost V 4 bases and J 5 bases; bases outside gene matches: 9. Looked up from germline, CDR1 is ENHRY and CDR2 is SYGVKD. There are 15 residues in the CDR3. This CDR3 is CAISAGGTLPETQYF. As DNA, the CDR3 is TGTGCCATCAGTGCGGGAGGGACGCTACCCGAGACCCAGTACTTC.

V is TRBV28 and J is TRBJ2-5; D may be TRBD2 (6 bases). CDR1 is MDHEN, CDR2 SYDVKM, per germline. The V end was cut by 3 bases, the J end by 2 bases, with 10 bases between. The CDR3 covers 14 residues. The CDR3 region is CASSFFGGQETQYF. Written as DNA, the CDR3 is TGTGCCAGCAGTTTCTTCGGGGGACAAGAGACCCAGTACTTC.

Ten or more counts support this clonotype. The rearrangement links TRBV30 to TRBJ1-1; no definite D call. The CDR3 has 11 residues. In germline, CDR1 is GTSNPN, CDR2 SVGIG (reference sequence). The V and J ends lost 4 bases and 8 bases respectively, with 11 bases between them. This CDR3 is CAWTWEGEAFF. CDR3 nucleotide sequence: TGTGCCTGGACTTGGGAGGGAGAAGCTTTCTTT.

This clonotype was detected ten times or more. V and J are TRBV18 and TRBJ2-3; D tentatively reads TRBD1 or TRBD2 (5 bases each). The V end was cut by 9 bases, the J end by 6 bases, with 13 bases between. CDR1 is KGHSH, CDR2 LQKENI, per germline. The CDR3 is 12 amino acids. CDR3 nucleotides: TGTGCCAGTCATACCGGGGCGGATACGCAGTATTTT. Translated: CASHTGADTQYF.

The gene calls are TRBV7-2 and TRBJ2-1; TRBD2 is a possible D gene (7 bases). Trimming removed 5 bases from V and 10 bases from J, with 15 bases in between. This CDR3 region has 13 residues. Per the germline V gene, CDR1 is SGHTA and CDR2 is FQGNSA. The chain's CDR3 is CASSIGGAGEQFF. The CDR3 region has the DNA TGTGCCAGCAGCATTGGGGGGGCCGGAGAGCAGTTCTTC.

This clonotype has more than one count but fewer than ten. The rearrangement links TRBV15 to TRBJ2-7, with a possible D match to TRBD2 (5 bases). Germline CDR1 reads LNHNV; CDR2 reads YYDKDF (reference sequence). V lost 8 bases and J 2 bases, leaving 13 bases between the germline ends. The CDR3 length is 13 residues. The CDR3 sequence is CATRKRGPYEQYF. Written as DNA, the CDR3 is TGTGCCACCCGAAAACGGGGTCCCTACGAGCAGTACTTC.

This clonotype occurred a few times. The chain has TRBV5-1 and TRBJ1-4; unclear D gene. Germline CDR1 and CDR2: SGHRS and YFSETQ. V was trimmed by 0 bases and J by 7 bases, leaving 10 bases between them. The CDR3 is 14 amino acids. CDR3 DNA: TGCGCCAGCAGCTTGGCGGTGAGGAGTGAAAAACTGTTTTTT. Protein product: CASSLAVRSEKLFF.

The rearrangement uses TRBV6-2 or TRBV6-3 and TRBJ2-1; possibly TRBD2 for D (5 bases). Germline CDR1 is MNHEY and CDR2 is SVGEGT. The CDR3 spans 14 residues. V lost 6 bases and J lost 7, with 16 bases in between. The DNA for the CDR3 is TGTGCCAGCAGCCACCGAGGGCTGGGAAATGAGCAGTTCTTC. Its protein product is CASSHRGLGNEQFF.

V is TRBV7-2 and J is TRBJ2-1; maybe TRBD1 (6 bases). The length of the CDR3 is 14 residues. Germline-derived CDR1 and CDR2 are SGHTA and FQGNSA. V was cut by 2 bases and J by 8 bases, with 13 bases left in between. CDR3 nucleotide sequence: TGTGCCAGCAGCTTACGCAGGGGTAGGGATGAGCAGTTCTTC. Encoded protein: CASSLRRGRDEQFF.

The V call is TRBV20-1, the J call TRBJ2-1; the D call may be TRBD1 or TRBD2 (5 bases each). Germline V CDR1 and CDR2: DFQATT, SNEGSKA (reference sequence). This CDR3 region has 18 residues. The V gene lost 6 bases and the J gene lost 6 bases, with 30 bases spanning the gap. DNA of the CDR3: TGCAGTGCGGGGTCCCGGGACGGATCGAGACGTAATCCCAATGAGCAGTTCTTC. Protein sequence: CSAGSRDGSRRNPNEQFF.

This clonotype was seen many times. The chain has TRBV5-1 and TRBJ2-1, with 7 bases identical to TRBD2. Trimming removed 2 bases from V and 7 bases from J; junction bases left unmatched: 9. The germline gives CDR1 SGHRS, CDR2 YFSETQ. CDR3 length: 15 amino acids. The CDR3 coding sequence is TGCGCCAGCAGCTTTCCGGACCCGCGGGGGAATGAGCAGTTCTTC. Translating it yields CASSFPDPRGNEQFF.

Only a few counts were recorded for this clonotype. The chain recombines TRBV28 with TRBJ2-2; a possible D gene is TRBD1 (6 bases). The CDR3 consists of 13 residues. Germline loops: CDR1 MDHEN, CDR2 SYDVKM. V lost 11 bases, J lost 3 bases, and 13 bases lay in between. CDR3 sequence reads: CAGGQLDTGELFF. In DNA form, the CDR3 reads TGTGCCGGGGGACAACTAGACACCGGGGAGCTGTTTTTT.

In this sample, this clonotype turned up a few times. The V call is TRBV5-1, the J call TRBJ2-3; D not resolved. The CDR3 is made up of 14 amino acids. The V end was cut by 0 bases, the J end by 2 bases, with 7 bases between. The V gene's germline CDR1 is SGHRS and CDR2 YFSETQ. The CDR3 loop is CASSLESITDTQYF. CDR3 DNA sequence: TGCGCCAGCAGCTTGGAGAGCATCACAGATACGCAGTATTTT.

CDR3 sequence: CATSDPPDSYGYTF. The CDR3 DNA sequence: TGTGCCACCAGTGATCCCCCCGACAGCTATGGCTACACCTTC. This rearrangement joins TRBV24-1 to TRBJ1-2, with a weak D call TRBD1 (5 bases). Germline V gene lookup returns CDR1 KGHDR and CDR2 SFDVKD. The CDR3 loop spans 14 amino acids. The V end lost 3 bases, the J end lost 4 bases, and 11 bases lay between the germline ends.

This rearrangement joins TRBV20-1 to TRBJ2-1, with D perhaps matching TRBD2 (5 bases). Germline V CDR1 and CDR2: DFQATT, SNEGSKA (reference sequence). This CDR3 has 14 amino acids. Trimming shortened V by 3 bases and J by 3 bases, and 12 bases separated the two germline ends. The CDR3 protein is CSARLREYYNEQFF. The CDR3, as DNA: TGCAGTGCTAGGCTCCGGGAATACTACAATGAGCAGTTCTTC.

This clonotype has a handful of counts. This chain joins TRBV20-1 and TRBJ2-7; unclear D gene. Looked up from germline, CDR1 is DFQATT and CDR2 is SNEGSKA (reference sequence). Trimming pared 0 bases from V and 2 bases from J, leaving 5 bases between. This CDR3 has 12 amino acids. The CDR3 loop reads CSARDKPYEQYF. Written as DNA, the CDR3 is TGCAGTGCTAGAGATAAGCCCTACGAGCAGTACTTC.

This clonotype came up a few times. V is TRBV3-1 and J is TRBJ2-5, with 8 positions matching TRBD2. Germline CDR1 is LGHDT and CDR2 is YNNKEL (reference sequence). V gave up 4 bases and J gave up 0 bases; unmatched junction bases: 7. This CDR3 region has 16 residues. CDR3 DNA: TGTGCCAGCAGCCTGAGTGGCGGGAGGCACCAAGAGACCCAGTACTTC. Protein: CASSLSGGRHQETQYF.

Only a few counts were recorded for this clonotype. DNA of the CDR3: TGCGCCAGCAGCATAGGACAGGGCGACGAGGGCTACACCTTC. It yields the protein CASSIGQGDEGYTF. The chain links TRBV5-1 to TRBJ1-2, with 8 bases matching TRBD1. The trim removed 4 bases at V and 8 bases at J, leaving 10 bases unmatched. This CDR3 spans 14 amino acids. Per germline, CDR1 SGHRS and CDR2 YFSETQ.

This clonotype was counted only a few times. The chain links TRBV6-1 to TRBJ1-5; D remains unclear. Trimming removed 5 bases at V and 7 bases at J, with 18 bases between. Germline V gene data show CDR1 as MNHNS and CDR2 as SASEGT. The CDR3 is made up of 15 amino acids. CDR3 sequence: CASSRNRMNYQPQHF. The CDR3, as DNA: TGTGCCAGCAGTAGAAACAGAATGAACTACCAGCCCCAGCATTTT.

This clonotype has more than one count but fewer than ten. CDR3 amino acids: CASGSLSGYTF. The CDR3 DNA follows: TGTGCCAGCGGGAGTTTGAGTGGCTACACCTTC. The chain uses TRBV6-6 and TRBJ1-2; D is ambiguous. Germline-derived CDR1 and CDR2 are MNHNY and SVGAGI (reference sequence). The CDR3 spans 11 residues. V was shortened by 8 bases and J by 7 bases, with 11 bases between the two germline ends.

This clonotype appeared a few times. The CDR3 loop is CASSSSGSSSYNEQFF. The CDR3 bases are TGCGCCAGCAGCTCAAGCGGTTCCAGCTCCTACAATGAGCAGTTCTTC. The J gene is TRBJ2-1, the V gene TRBV5-1; D may be TRBD2 (5 bases). V was cut by 3 bases and J by 0 bases, with 13 bases left in between. The germline V gene encodes CDR1 SGHRS and CDR2 YFSETQ. This CDR3 contains 16 residues.